The present T cell receptor (beta chain) was sequenced within a study of CD8+ T cells in alopecia areata. Broader study findings: Sequencing of scalp tissue also captures the resident alphabeta T cells of normal skin. Higher clonality and more expanded CD8+ clones appeared in lesional than normal scalp. Possibly as an HLA-related effect, TCR sharing across patients appeared less clear than in mice.

Cell sorting was applied to PBMCs, and CD4+ and CD8+ T cells were collected. Extraction of RNA preceded its reverse transcription into cDNA, which served as the sequencing template. Sequencing used immunoSEQ multiplex PCR; TCRdb keeps in-frame clones, though not all of them. The sample comprises around 150,000 clones, about two thirds of which are singletons, and about 40% rests with the top ten. This clone occurred a few times. Its antigen remains unknown. V was pared by 6 bases and J by 8 bases, with 10 bases between. CDR1 and CDR2 from the germline V gene are LGHNT and FRNRAP. CDR3 length equals 11 residues.

This TCR was sampled from a human donor in good health. The specimen was CD8+ T cells sorted from blood. This chain links TRBV12-5 with TRBJ2-5; D uncertain. As DNA, the CDR3 is TGTGCTAGTGGACAAGCCGGTACCCAGTACTTC. It encodes CASGQAGTQYF.